These T cell receptor beta chains were read from a single sample in a study of blood T cell repertoires in COVID-19. Assay used: immunoSEQ multiplex PCR; TCRdb lists only in-frame clones, some missing. Of about 370,000 clones detected, 90% appear once; the ten largest clones hold approximately 7%. Sequencing was carried out using peripheral blood. These TCRs come from a man aged 18 to 35 with active or convalescent COVID-19. Each CDR3 is given without its conserved first and last residue. Clone sizes are given selectively: once, few, many, or a class where the clone is expanded.

TRBV25-1	.	TRBJ2-1	ASSDTGLYNEQF
TRBV14	.	TRBJ2-7	ASSQGPVAAYEQY
TRBV2	.	TRBJ2-3	ASSERSTFGTQY
TRBV20-1	.	TRBJ1-2	SAQGAGGYT
TRBV30	.	TRBJ1-6	ACQATGLASYNSPLH
TRBV5-1	.	TRBJ1-5	ASSPGQGFNQPQH
TRBV29-1	.	TRBJ2-7	SVRTGSYEQY
TRBV7-8	.	TRBJ1-6	ASSLVLSGSSPLH
TRBV7-3	.	TRBJ1-6	ASSYGARENSPLH
TRBV18	.	TRBJ2-2	ASSPSTSGPNTGELF
TRBV4-2	.	TRBJ1-3	ASSQAGRQGISGNTIY
TRBV28	.	TRBJ1-4	ASNIQGRNEKLF
TRBV24-1	.	TRBJ2-3	ATSDLASGEADTQY
TRBV5-1	.	TRBJ2-5	ASSWTGQETQY
TRBV7-3	.	TRBJ2-5	ASSSRGTQQETQY
TRBV3-1/TRBV3-2	.	TRBJ1-2	ASSHKTGDGYT
TRBV19	.	TRBJ1-1	ASRQTGRNTEAF
TRBV10-3	.	TRBJ1-2	AISPQGKGPYGYT
TRBV6-5	.	TRBJ2-7	ASSYTGQVYEQY
TRBV5-1	.	TRBJ2-7	ASSGILAGEQY
TRBV28	.	TRBJ1-4	ASGKTSFREKLF
TRBV7-9	.	TRBJ1-3	ASSLYGGSGNTIY
TRBV11-3	.	TRBJ2-3	ASSLDRADTQY
TRBV9	.	TRBJ2-5	ASSVGNSGDQTQY
TRBV7-2	.	TRBJ1-2	ASSFSQGSVYGYT
TRBV18	.	TRBJ1-1	ASSSQRGQRWNGF
TRBV6-1	few	TRBJ1-5	ASSDSEGGNQPQH
TRBV27	.	TRBJ1-1	ASSPQGGTEAF
TRBV9	.	TRBJ1-2	ASSQGINEGGYT
TRBV2	.	TRBJ2-5	ASSEEGLARETQY
TRBV6-5	.	TRBJ2-2	ASTAGTKNTGELF
TRBV19	.	TRBJ2-7	ASSMVRGPHEQY
TRBV2	.	TRBJ2-7	ASGLAGGTYEQY
TRBV29-1	few	TRBJ1-3	SATGYSGNTIY
TRBV7-9	.	TRBJ2-5	ASSPDRGLETQY
TRBV7-2	.	TRBJ1-4	ASSPEVRPGEKLF
TRBV30	.	TRBJ2-2	AWMGGRVTGELF
TRBV19	.	TRBJ2-7	ASSITGRYEQY
TRBV25-1	.	TRBJ1-1	ASSESRFPNTEAF
TRBV7-9	.	TRBJ1-6	ASSLEGSNSPLH
TRBV2	.	TRBJ1-1	ASTRLQGRNMNTEAF
TRBV29-1	.	TRBJ2-5	SVGRDRSQETQY
TRBV19	.	TRBJ2-7	ASSADVSGYEQY
TRBV5-5	.	TRBJ1-2	ASSLVGQDYGYT
TRBV7-3	.	TRBJ1-6	ASSQLGQGNSPLH
TRBV6-5	.	TRBJ1-1	ASMMGRFTEAF
TRBV6-5	.	TRBJ1-6	ASSDRSSYNSPLH